This TCR beta chain was profiled in a study of T cells in Graves' hyperthyroidism and ophthalmopathy. V gave up 1 base and J gave up 7 bases, with 4 bases separating them. The CDR3 is 11 amino acids. Per germline, CDR1 SGHDN and CDR2 FVKESK. Amplification of TCR beta CDR3 regions was performed using RNA transcripts as template. First-round RT-PCR targeting the TCR CDR3 was performed with the HTBI primer set. TCRdb re-called the multiplex PCR reads through MiXCR, storing one row per CDR3 protein. Here the sample spans fewer than 500,000 distinct CDR3 sequences, approximately 15% being singletons. General study points: Expanded thyroid clonotypes (above 0.001) were mostly also found in blood. Median prediction lead before ophthalmopathy onset was about 6.7 months with the model.

In regard to this clonotype: The antigen remains unidentified. A much larger clone is a single base away; this may be a read error.

The rearrangement uses TRBV14 and TRBJ2-5; no firm D call. The specimen sequenced was blood. The TCR comes from a man between 18 and 29 years old with Graves' ophthalmopathy. The CDR3 loop reads CASSQVGTQYF. CDR3 bases: TGTGCCAGCAGCCAAGTGGGGACCCAGTACTTC.